This T cell receptor (beta chain) emerged from a study of cytomegalovirus exposure and HLA in healthy donors. The ends lost 0 bases at V and 4 bases at J; junction bases unmatched: 2. CDR3 length equals 15 residues. CDR1 is SGHRS, CDR2 YFSETQ, per germline. The protocol was immunoSEQ multiplex PCR, while the TCRdb copy is restricted to in-frame clones and leaves out a portion. The sample lists roughly 71,000 clones, roughly 94% occurring once. This chain joins TRBV5-1 and TRBJ1-1; 11 bases agree with TRBD1. This receptor was taken from a woman aged 18-29 years in good health and CMV-seronegative. The sequenced material came from PBMCs. The chain's CDR3 is CASSLAGTGGTEAFF. CDR3 in DNA: TGCGCCAGCAGCTTGGCCGGGACAGGGGGCACTGAAGCTTTCTTT. Drawing the rest from reference TRBV5-1 and TRBJ1-1, the complete variable domain is KAGVTQTPRYLIKTRGQQVTLSCSPISGHRSVSWYQQTPGQGLQFLFEYFSETQRNKGNFPGRFSGRQFSNSRSEMNVSTLELGDSALYLCASSLAGTGGTEAFFGQGTRLTVV.